This TCR beta chain was captured by sequencing in a study of blood T cell repertoires in COVID-19. The overall study: T cells, B-cell-depleted T cells, or PBMCs provided the cDNA or gDNA that served as material.

Original processing notes: For nucleated cells, counts were estimated from reference gene primer amplification. Data came from immunoSEQ multiplex PCR; TCRdb stores just in-frame clones and leaves some out. V and J calls and clone size are as listed in that table; D and trimming were resolved from the DNA. Of about 180,000 clones listed, around 86% were seen once; the top ten hold about 9.6%. The germline CDR1 and CDR2 sequences are KGHDR and SFDVKD. Trimming shortened V by 7 bases and J by 5 bases, and 12 bases separated the two germline ends. The CDR3 loop spans 13 amino acids. V and J are TRBV24-1 and TRBJ2-3; D might be TRBD1 (5 bases). Material: PBMCs or T cells enriched from blood (not recorded which). This clonotype was sampled from a woman in her thirties who had recovered from COVID-19. CDR3 sequence: CATRDNLEDTQYF. The CDR3 DNA follows: TGTGCCACCAGGGACAACCTGGAAGATACGCAGTATTTT.